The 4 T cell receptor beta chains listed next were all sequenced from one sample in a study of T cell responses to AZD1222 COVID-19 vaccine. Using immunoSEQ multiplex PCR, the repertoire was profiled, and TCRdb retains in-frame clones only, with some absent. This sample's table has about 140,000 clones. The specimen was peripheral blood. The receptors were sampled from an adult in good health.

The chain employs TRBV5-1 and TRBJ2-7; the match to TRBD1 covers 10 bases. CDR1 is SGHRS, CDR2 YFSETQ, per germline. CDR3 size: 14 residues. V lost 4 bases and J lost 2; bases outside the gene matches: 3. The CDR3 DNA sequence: TGCGCCAGCAGCGAAGGACAGGGGGCCTACGAGCAGTACTTC. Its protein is CASSEGQGAYEQYF.

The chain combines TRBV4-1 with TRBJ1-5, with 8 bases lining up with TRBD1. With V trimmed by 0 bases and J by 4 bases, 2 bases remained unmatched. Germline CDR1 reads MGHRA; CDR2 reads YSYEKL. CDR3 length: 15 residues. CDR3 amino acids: CASSQEWTGNQPQHF. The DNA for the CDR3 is TGCGCCAGCAGCCAAGAATGGACAGGGAATCAGCCCCAGCATTTT.

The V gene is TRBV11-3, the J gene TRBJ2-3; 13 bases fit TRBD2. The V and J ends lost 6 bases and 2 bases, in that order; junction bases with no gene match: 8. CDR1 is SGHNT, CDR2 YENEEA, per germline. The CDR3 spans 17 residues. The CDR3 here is CASRPGLAGYYTDTQYF. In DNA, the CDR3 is TGTGCCAGCAGGCCGGGACTAGCGGGATATTACACAGATACGCAGTATTTT.

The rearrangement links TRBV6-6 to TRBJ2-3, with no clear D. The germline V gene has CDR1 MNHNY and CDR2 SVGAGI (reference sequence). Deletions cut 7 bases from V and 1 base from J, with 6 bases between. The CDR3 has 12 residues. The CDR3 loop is CASKWGTDTQYF. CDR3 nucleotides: TGTGCCAGCAAATGGGGCACAGATACGCAGTATTTT.